The present TCR beta chain was sequenced within a study of cytomegalovirus exposure and HLA in healthy donors. Germline CDR1 is SGHVS and CDR2 is FQNEAQ. The CDR3 is 13 amino acids. V lost 5 bases and J 3 bases, leaving 11 bases between the germline ends. As for this clone: Its specificity is not known.

The PCR contained 60 Vbeta and 13 Jbeta primers. Here immunoSEQ multiplex PCR was the method, and the copy in TCRdb shows in-frame clones only, minus some. Among about 200,000 clones listed, around 79% were seen once. General study findings and limits: No immune exposure information besides CMV serostatus was available. A later analysis revealed that TCR association rates differed between HLA loci, peaking at DRB1 and bottoming out at HLA-C. Several top significant clusters appeared, in a later analysis, to be linked to common viral pathogens.

The source is a woman aged 30 to 39 in good health and CMV-seropositive. Sequences were obtained from PBMCs. This rearrangement joins TRBV7-8 to TRBJ2-7, with D unresolved. The CDR3 DNA is TGTGCCAGCAGCCAGCGCGTTAGCTACGAGCAGTACTTC. Translated, it gives CASSQRVSYEQYF.